The rows below give T cell receptor beta chains drawn from one sample of a study of Ad26.COV2.S vaccination and SARS-CoV-2 variants. Sequencing was performed with immunoSEQ multiplex PCR; in TCRdb, only in-frame clones are kept and a portion is missing. This sample has approximately 450,000 clones, with 80% to 95% found just once. Sequences were derived from peripheral blood, sampled in a trial of Ad26.COV2.S vaccine versus placebo. These receptors were collected from a person aged 18-65 years who received the Ad26.COV2.S COVID-19 vaccine or a placebo. Both conserved end residues are part of each CDR3. Fields, in order: V gene, D gene, clone size, J gene, CDR3 protein, CDR3 DNA. D genes are given only for firm matches. The size entry is marked missing in some rows and otherwise reads once, few, many or a size class.

TRBV7-2	-	-	TRBJ2-7	CASSLAGGWAGAPYEQYF	TGTGCCAGCAGTCTAGCAGGGGGGTGGGCAGGTGCACCCTACGAGCAGTACTTC
TRBV18	TRBD1	-	TRBJ1-5	CASSPGQVGSQPQHF	TGTGCCAGCTCACCGGGACAGGTTGGGAGTCAGCCCCAGCATTTT
TRBV11-2	-	once	TRBJ2-5	CASSLDLWETQYF	TGTGCCAGCAGCTTAGATTTGTGGGAGACCCAGTACTTC
TRBV27	TRBD2	-	TRBJ2-7	CASSLSGLDYEQYF	TGTGCCAGCAGTTTATCTGGACTAGACTACGAGCAGTACTTC
TRBV4-3	-	-	TRBJ2-7	CASSQDNGDEQYF	TGCGCCAGCAGCCAAGATAACGGTGACGAGCAGTACTTC
TRBV27	TRBD1	-	TRBJ2-2	CASSPGQSRRELFF	TGTGCCAGTTCTCCGGGACAGAGTAGAAGGGAGCTGTTTTTT
TRBV9	-	-	TRBJ2-2	CASSVVPGLELFF	TGTGCCAGCAGCGTAGTTCCAGGGTTAGAGCTGTTTTTT
TRBV19	-	-	TRBJ1-6	CASIGNSPLHF	TGTGCCAGTATTGGCAATTCACCCCTCCACTTT
TRBV3-1/TRBV3-2	-	-	TRBJ2-1	CASSRGTAYNEQFF	TGTGCCAGCAGCCGGGGGACCGCCTACAATGAGCAGTTCTTC
TRBV4-3	TRBD2	-	TRBJ2-3	CASSQDGSGSTDTQYF	TGCGCCAGCAGCCAAGATGGTAGCGGGAGCACAGATACGCAGTATTTT
TRBV7-2	-	-	TRBJ2-7	CASSPSSSSYEQYF	TGTGCCAGCAGCCCCTCTTCTAGCTCCTACGAGCAGTACTTC
TRBV6-5	-	-	TRBJ1-2	CASSYSLDPRDGYTF	TGTGCCAGCAGTTACTCGCTGGATCCCAGAGATGGCTACACCTTC
TRBV6-5	TRBD1	-	TRBJ2-7	CASSLRDRGSYEQYF	TGTGCCAGCAGTCTCCGGGACAGGGGTTCCTACGAGCAGTACTTC
TRBV7-2	-	-	TRBJ2-1	CASSPLWGYPPGNEQFF	TGTGCCAGCAGCCCACTGTGGGGCTACCCGCCGGGGAATGAGCAGTTCTTC
TRBV5-6	-	once	TRBJ2-1	CASSLAMFGGQLSYNEQFF	TGTGCCAGCAGCTTGGCCATGTTCGGGGGCCAGCTTTCCTACAATGAGCAGTTCTTC
TRBV19	-	few	TRBJ1-1	CASKAFDTEAFF	TGTGCCAGTAAGGCTTTCGACACTGAAGCTTTCTTT
TRBV9	-	-	TRBJ1-2	CASSEPFRGYTF	TGTGCCAGCAGCGAGCCTTTTAGAGGCTACACCTTC
TRBV7-9	-	-	TRBJ1-2	CASSLSDSTNYGYTF	TGTGCCAGCAGCTTATCTGACAGTACTAACTATGGCTACACCTTC
TRBV27	-	-	TRBJ1-2	CASKQEVQGYGYTF	TGTGCCAGCAAGCAGGAGGTACAGGGCTATGGCTACACCTTC
TRBV6-6	-	-	TRBJ1-3	CASSSSSGNTIYF	TGTGCCAGCAGTTCCTCCTCTGGAAACACCATATATTTT
TRBV9	-	-	TRBJ1-5	CASSVYPDPSNQPQHF	TGTGCCAGCAGCGTTTACCCTGACCCGAGCAATCAGCCCCAGCATTTT
TRBV6-2/TRBV6-3	-	-	TRBJ1-2	CASSSAGYGYTF	TGTGCCAGCAGCTCCGCAGGGTATGGCTACACCTTC